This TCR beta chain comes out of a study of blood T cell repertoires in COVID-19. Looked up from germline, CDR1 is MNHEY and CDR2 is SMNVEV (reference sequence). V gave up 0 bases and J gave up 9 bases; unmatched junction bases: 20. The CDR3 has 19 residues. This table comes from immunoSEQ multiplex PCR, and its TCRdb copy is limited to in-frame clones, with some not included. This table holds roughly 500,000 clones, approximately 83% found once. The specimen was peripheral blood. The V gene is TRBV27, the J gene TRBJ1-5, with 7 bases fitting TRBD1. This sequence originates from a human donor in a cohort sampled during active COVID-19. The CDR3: CASSLSYSSTDRERPPQHF. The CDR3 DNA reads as TGTGCCAGCAGTTTATCCTACTCGTCCACTGACAGGGAAAGGCCGCCCCAGCATTTT.